These 6 T cell receptor beta chains share one sample of origin, sequenced in a study of blood T cell repertoires in COVID-19 (dated by TCRdb to the early 2020s). The library was built by means of the immunoSEQ multiplex PCR assay. Entries here come from immuneACCESS through TCRdb and include only in-frame sequences with V and J called. Some clones fail to appear in such tables; in the studies checked, an unresolved V gene covers under half of the shortfall, and the cause of the remainder is unknown. The sample profile shows 200,000 to 250,000 clones; approximately 82% of them were found once. The ten largest make up about 13% of the sample. Source material: peripheral blood. These receptors were taken from a human donor in a cohort sampled during active COVID-19.

This sequence joins TRBV5-6 and TRBJ1-1; D unresolved. The ends were cut back, 4 bases at V and 0 bases at J, with 7 bases in the middle. The length of the CDR3 is 13 residues. Germline V lookup: CDR1 SGHDT, CDR2 YYEEEE. CDR3 DNA: TGTGCCAGCAGCCACACAGTGAACACTGAAGCTTTCTTT. Protein sequence: CASSHTVNTEAFF.

This clone was picked up a small number of times. V gene TRBV3-1 (or the pseudogene TRBV3-2) combines with J gene TRBJ2-1; TRBD1 agrees at 8 bases. V lost 1 base, J lost 9 bases, and 8 bases stayed unmatched. This CDR3 region has 15 residues. From germline, CDR1 is LGHDT and CDR2 YNNKEL (reference sequence). The CDR3 protein is CASSQGRGPEVEQFF. CDR3 sequence (DNA): TGTGCCAGCAGCCAAGGCAGGGGGCCAGAGGTTGAGCAGTTCTTC.

This clone was seen once. The V and J genes are TRBV18 and TRBJ1-6, with D hard to call. Trimming took off 1 base at V and 7 bases at J, with 14 bases between the two ends. Germline V gene lookup returns CDR1 KGHSH and CDR2 LQKENI. This CDR3 has 16 amino acids. In nucleotides, the CDR3 is TGTGCCAGCTCACCACGAGTAGCAGTCGGGAATTCACCCCTCCACTTT. The encoded protein is CASSPRVAVGNSPLHF.

The chain has TRBV30 and TRBJ1-2; D gene unclear. CDR3 length equals 14 residues. The germline V and J ends were trimmed by 2 bases and 4 bases, with 14 bases remaining between them. CDR1 GTSNPN and CDR2 SVGIG come from the germline V gene (reference sequence). CDR3 amino acids: CAWSSTAPPYGYTF. CDR3 nucleotide sequence: TGTGCCTGGAGTAGTACTGCGCCCCCCTATGGCTACACCTTC.

This clone was picked up one time. V gene TRBV11-2 combines with J gene TRBJ2-7, with 9 bases identical to TRBD1. Germline V lookup: CDR1 SGHAT, CDR2 FQNNGV. The CDR3 totals 13 residues. Trimming took 4 bases from V and 5 from J; bases not matched to a gene: 3. The CDR3 region is CASSSGQGNEQYF. The CDR3 bases are TGTGCCAGCAGCTCAGGACAGGGGAACGAGCAGTACTTC.

The chain has TRBV19 and TRBJ2-7; TRBD2 aligns across 11 bases. Unmatched junction bases numbered 6, after V lost 5 bases and J lost 3 bases. CDR1 LNHDA and CDR2 SQIVND come from the germline V gene (reference sequence). The CDR3 is made up of 15 amino acids. The CDR3 spells CASSPTTSGIYEQYF. CDR3 DNA: TGTGCCAGTAGTCCCACGACTAGCGGGATCTACGAGCAGTACTTC.